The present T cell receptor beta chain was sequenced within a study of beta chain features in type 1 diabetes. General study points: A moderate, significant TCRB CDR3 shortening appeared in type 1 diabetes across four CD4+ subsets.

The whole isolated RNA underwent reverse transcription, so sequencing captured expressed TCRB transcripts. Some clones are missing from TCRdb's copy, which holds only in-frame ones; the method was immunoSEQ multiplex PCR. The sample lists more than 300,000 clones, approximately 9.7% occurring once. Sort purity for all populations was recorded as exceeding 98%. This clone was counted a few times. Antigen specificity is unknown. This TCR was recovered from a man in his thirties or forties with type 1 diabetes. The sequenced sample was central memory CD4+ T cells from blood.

CDR3 in DNA: TGTGCCAGCAGCGGAGGCGAGGGGATATACGAGCAGTACTTC. Residues: CASSGGEGIYEQYF. The rearrangement joins TRBV9 to TRBJ2-7, with D perhaps matching TRBD1 or TRBD2 (5 bases each). From germline, CDR1 is SGDLS and CDR2 YYNGEE. The CDR3 contains 14 residues. Trimming took 3 bases from V and 4 from J, leaving 14 bases between them.